This T cell receptor beta chain comes out of a study of early stage breast cancer tumors. Study in general: Of some 17 invasive breast tumors, about twelve were hormone receptor-positive, HER2-negative.

Overall study results and limits: Tumor and normal breast were distinguished via blood comparison in most of the 16 patients.

J lost 9 bases, V lost 3 bases, and 10 bases had no gene match. Germline V CDR1 and CDR2: SGDLS, YYNGEE. CDR3 length: 15 residues. Repertoires were generated with immunoSEQ multiplex PCR, while TCRdb's copy carries only in-frame clones and drops some. The repertoire consists of about 69,000 clones, with 80% occurring once and the leading ten covering about 4.4%. A remark on this clone: Its antigen is currently unknown.

V usage is TRBV9 and J usage is TRBJ2-1; the match to TRBD2 covers 9 bases. Sequencing was carried out using blood. The sequence was obtained from a person aged 40-50 years with breast cancer. DNA of the CDR3: TGTGCCAGCAGCGCCGGGGGAGCGGGAGGTGGTGAGCAGTTCTTC. It is translated as CASSAGGAGGGEQFF.